This T cell receptor beta chain was obtained from a study of cytomegalovirus exposure and HLA in healthy donors (dated by TCRdb to 2015 to 2018). In the study overall: A later analysis indicated that the roughly 130 validation repertoires were generated on the platform also employed for the roughly 720 repertoires of the first cohort. The study was designed to test whether signatures of past pathogen exposure could be identified by cataloging public T cell receptors. A separate validation cohort of roughly 120 different subjects was used in addition to the roughly 640-subject first cohort. The study combined high-throughput TCR immunosequencing, statistical association of individual TCRs with disease status, and machine learning to predict cytomegalovirus infection status.

Study-wide conclusions, independent of this receptor: Of the cluster scores, around 95% were above 0 in a later analysis, which found that TCRs clustered in the first cohort also tended to co-occur in the 95 to 150 validation repertoires. A few of the identified cytomegalovirus-associated TCR beta chains were confirmed in vitro to be specific for cytomegalovirus antigens. The classifier was reported to diagnose cytomegalovirus status with high specificity and sensitivity in both the original and validation cohorts. The study gave a list of about 160 TCR beta chains associated with cytomegalovirus. It was suggested by the authors that the approach could potentially be generalized to other disease states and immunological phenotypes. Most TCR sequences were observed very rarely across donors, whereas some public TCRs were present in many individuals. A later analysis had no HLA typing for the validation cohort, so co-occurrence there was scored across all 110 or so repertoires.

The CDR1 and CDR2 encoded by the germline V gene are SGHVS and FNYEAQ. V ends up 4 bases short and J 3 bases short, with an unmatched junction base count of 9. The CDR3 holds 16 amino acids from the cysteine to the phenylalanine. The CDR3 DNA has 48 bases and is translated from base 1. The donors were included in the validation cohort of 120 subjects, a group kept apart from the roughly 700-subject first cohort. Points on this clone: Its recognized antigen is unknown. Base qualities are not recorded, but no much larger clone differs from it by a single base.

Libraries came from the immunoSEQ multiplex PCR assay. Under the source paper's analysis protocol: A statistical classification framework was developed to diagnose cytomegalovirus status using the catalog of TCR beta chain sequences. This is the immuneACCESS table as TCRdb keeps it, with only in-frame sequences that have V and J called. A part of the clones is gone; compared with another copy, unresolved V genes explain less than half, and the rest is unexplained. D and trimming come from the DNA, and the V and J calls and clone size come from that table. In all, the sample holds 200,000 to 250,000 clones, and around nine tenths of those were seen once. 2% to 3% of the sample rests with the top ten.

Sequenced input: PBMCs. This receptor was obtained from a man between 18 and 35 years old in good health and CMV-seronegative. The chain uses TRBV7-6 and TRBJ2-7; TRBD1 matches 10 bases in the middle. The DNA sequence follows: TGTGCCAGCAGCTCCGGTGGGAGGACAGGGGGCTACGAGCAGTACTTC. Translated, this is CASSSGGRTGGYEQYF.